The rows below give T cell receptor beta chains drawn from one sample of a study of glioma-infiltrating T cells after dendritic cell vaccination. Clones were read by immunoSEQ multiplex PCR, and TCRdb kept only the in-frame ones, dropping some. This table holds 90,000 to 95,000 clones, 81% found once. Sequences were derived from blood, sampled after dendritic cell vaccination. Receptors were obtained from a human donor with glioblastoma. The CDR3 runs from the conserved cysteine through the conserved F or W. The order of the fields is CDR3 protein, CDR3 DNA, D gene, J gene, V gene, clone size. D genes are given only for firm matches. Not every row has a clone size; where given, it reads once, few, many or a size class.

CATSRGQLETQYF TGTGCCACCAGCAGGGGACAGCTGGAGACCCAGTACTTC TRBD1 TRBJ2-5 TRBV15 .
CSASRNTEAFF TGCAGCGCATCCAGGAACACTGAAGCTTTCTTT . TRBJ1-1 TRBV29-1 .
CASSVGPGGGNEQFF TGCGCCAGCAGCGTCGGGCCTGGGGGGGGCAATGAGCAGTTCTTC TRBD2 TRBJ2-1 TRBV5-1 .
CASSWLDRDTEAFF TGTGCCAGCAGTTGGCTGGACAGAGACACTGAAGCTTTCTTT . TRBJ1-1 TRBV27 .
CASSRTTSYNEQFF TGTGCCAGCAGCCGGACTACCTCCTACAATGAGCAGTTCTTC . TRBJ2-1 TRBV7-9 .
CASSLQGGEQFF TGTGCCAGCAGTCTACAGGGTGGTGAGCAGTTCTTC . TRBJ2-1 TRBV28 .
CASSQGPGEQYF TGTGCCAGCAGTCAGGGGCCCGGAGAGCAGTACTTC . TRBJ2-7 TRBV6-5 .
CAWKGQGTYGYTF TGTGCCTGGAAGGGACAAGGGACGTACGGCTACACCTTC . TRBJ1-2 TRBV30 .
CASSVGIGGEQYF TGTGCCAGCAGCGTAGGTATCGGGGGCGAGCAGTACTTC . TRBJ2-7 TRBV9 once
CASGGQGNQPQHF TGTGCCAGCGGGGGACAGGGCAATCAGCCCCAGCATTTT TRBD1 TRBJ1-5 TRBV6-1 few
CASRNTGVRRGETQYF TGTGCCAGCAGGAACACAGGGGTCCGCCGGGGGGAGACCCAGTACTTC . TRBJ2-5 TRBV2 .
CASSLGQGRNTIYF TGTGCCAGCAGCTTGGGACAGGGTAGAAACACCATATATTTT TRBD1 TRBJ1-3 TRBV5-6 .
CASKPQNINQPQHF TGTGCCAGTAAGCCACAGAATATCAATCAGCCCCAGCATTTT . TRBJ1-5 TRBV19 .
CASSRTDRGNSPLHF TGTGCCAGCAGCCGAACGGACAGGGGCAATTCACCCCTCCACTTT TRBD1 TRBJ1-6 TRBV7-9 .
CASSPLSGGSTDTQYF TGTGCCAGCAGTCCCCTAAGCGGGGGGTCCACAGATACGCAGTATTTT TRBD2 TRBJ2-3 TRBV28 .
CASRFDSSSTDTQYF TGTGCCAGCAGGTTCGACAGTTCTAGCACAGATACGCAGTATTTT . TRBJ2-3 TRBV28 .
CASSYDRAAGYTF TGCGCCAGCAGCTATGACAGGGCCGCGGGTTACACCTTC TRBD1 TRBJ1-2 TRBV5-1 .